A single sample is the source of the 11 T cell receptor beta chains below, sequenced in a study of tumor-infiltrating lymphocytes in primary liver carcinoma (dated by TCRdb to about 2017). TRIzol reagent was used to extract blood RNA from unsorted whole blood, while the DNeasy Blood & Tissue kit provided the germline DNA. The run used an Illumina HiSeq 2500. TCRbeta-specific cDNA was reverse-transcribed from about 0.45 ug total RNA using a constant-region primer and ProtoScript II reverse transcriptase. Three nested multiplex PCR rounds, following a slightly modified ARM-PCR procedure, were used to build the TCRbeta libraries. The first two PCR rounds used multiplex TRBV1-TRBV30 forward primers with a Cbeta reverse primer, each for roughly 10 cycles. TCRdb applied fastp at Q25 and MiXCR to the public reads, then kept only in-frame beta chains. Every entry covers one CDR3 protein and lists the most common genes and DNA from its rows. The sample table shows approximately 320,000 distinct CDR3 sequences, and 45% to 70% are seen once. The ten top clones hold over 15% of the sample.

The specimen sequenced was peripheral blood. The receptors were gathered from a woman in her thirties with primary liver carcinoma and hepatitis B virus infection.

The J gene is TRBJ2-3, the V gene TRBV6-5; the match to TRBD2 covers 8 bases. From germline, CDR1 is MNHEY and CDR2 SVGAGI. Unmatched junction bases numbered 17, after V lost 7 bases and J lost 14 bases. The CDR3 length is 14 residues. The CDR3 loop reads CASNPQGLPGGTYF. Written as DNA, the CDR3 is TGTGCCAGCAATCCCCAGGGACTACCGGGAGGGACGTATTTT.

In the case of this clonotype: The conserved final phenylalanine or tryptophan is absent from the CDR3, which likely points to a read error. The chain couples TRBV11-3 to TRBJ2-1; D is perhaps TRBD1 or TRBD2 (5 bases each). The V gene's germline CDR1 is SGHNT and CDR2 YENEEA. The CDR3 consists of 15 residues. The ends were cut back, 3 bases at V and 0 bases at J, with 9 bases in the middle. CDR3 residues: CASSFGARSYNEQFL. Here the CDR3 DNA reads TGTGCCAGCAGCTTCGGGGCCCGCTCCTACAATGAGCAGTTCCTT.

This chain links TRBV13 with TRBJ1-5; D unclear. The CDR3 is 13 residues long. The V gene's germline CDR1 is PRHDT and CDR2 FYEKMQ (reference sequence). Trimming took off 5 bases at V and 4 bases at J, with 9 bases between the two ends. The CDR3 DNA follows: TGTGCCAGCAGCATTAACCAAAATCAGCCCCAGCATTTT. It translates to CASSINQNQPQHF.

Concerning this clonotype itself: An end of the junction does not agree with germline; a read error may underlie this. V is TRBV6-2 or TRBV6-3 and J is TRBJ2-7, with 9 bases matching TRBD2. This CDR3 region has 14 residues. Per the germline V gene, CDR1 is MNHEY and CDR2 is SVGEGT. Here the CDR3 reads CASSAASGNYEQCF. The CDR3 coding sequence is TGTGCCAGCAGTGCCGCTAGCGGGAACTACGAGCAGTGCTTC.

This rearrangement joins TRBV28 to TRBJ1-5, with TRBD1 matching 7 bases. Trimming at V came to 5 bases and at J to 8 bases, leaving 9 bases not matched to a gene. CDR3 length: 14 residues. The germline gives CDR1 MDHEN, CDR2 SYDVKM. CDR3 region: CASSIEQGTKPQHF. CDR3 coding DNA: TGTGCCAGCAGTATCGAACAGGGGACGAAGCCCCAGCATTTT.

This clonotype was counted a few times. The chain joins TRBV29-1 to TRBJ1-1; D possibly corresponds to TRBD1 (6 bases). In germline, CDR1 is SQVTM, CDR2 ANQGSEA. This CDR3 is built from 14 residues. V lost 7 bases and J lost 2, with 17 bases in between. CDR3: CSGGGGTQNTEAFF. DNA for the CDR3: TGCAGCGGTGGCGGTGGGACACAAAACACTGAAGCTTTCTTT.

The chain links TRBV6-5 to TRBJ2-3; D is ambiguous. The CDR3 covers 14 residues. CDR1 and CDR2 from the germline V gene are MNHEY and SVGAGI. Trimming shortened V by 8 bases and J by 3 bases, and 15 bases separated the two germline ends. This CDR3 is CASRRAPVTDTQYF. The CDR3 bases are TGTGCCAGCCGAAGGGCCCCCGTAACAGATACGCAGTATTTT.

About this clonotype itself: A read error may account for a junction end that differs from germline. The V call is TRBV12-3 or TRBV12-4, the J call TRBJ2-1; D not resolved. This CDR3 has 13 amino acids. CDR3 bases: TGTGCCTCGAAATACAGCTCCTACAATGAGCGGTTCTTC. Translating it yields CASKYSSYNERFF.

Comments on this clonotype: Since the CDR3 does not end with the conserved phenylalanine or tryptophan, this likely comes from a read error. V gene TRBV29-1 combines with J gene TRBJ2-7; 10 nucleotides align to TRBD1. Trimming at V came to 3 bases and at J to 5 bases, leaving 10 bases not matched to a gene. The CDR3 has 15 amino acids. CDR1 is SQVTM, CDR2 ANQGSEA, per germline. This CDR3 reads CSVEVMGQGSDEQYL. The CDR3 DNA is TGCAGCGTTGAGGTGATGGGACAGGGGTCGGACGAGCAGTACCTC.

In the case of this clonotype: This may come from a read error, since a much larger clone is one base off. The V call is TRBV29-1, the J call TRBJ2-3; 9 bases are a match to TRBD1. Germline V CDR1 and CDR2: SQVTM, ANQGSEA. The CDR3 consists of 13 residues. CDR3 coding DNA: TGCAGCGTTTCTGGGACAGGGCCAGATACGCGGTATTTT. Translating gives CSVSGTGPDTRYF.

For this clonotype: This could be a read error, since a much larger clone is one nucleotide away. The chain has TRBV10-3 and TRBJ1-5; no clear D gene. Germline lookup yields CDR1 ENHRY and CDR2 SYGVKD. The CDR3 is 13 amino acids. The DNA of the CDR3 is TGTGCCATCAGGAGGTCTTTGGATCAGCCCCAGCTTTTT. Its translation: CAIRRSLDQPQLF.